This is a list of T cell receptor beta chains from one sample in a study of T cell clones after liver transplantation. The repertoire was sequenced with immunoSEQ multiplex PCR; TCRdb's copy has only in-frame clones and lacks some. Among roughly 53,000 clones, over 60% were seen once, and the ten largest hold about 9.7%. The material sequenced was CD4+ T cells from blood, taken at the 22-month timepoint. These receptor sequences come from a human patient who received a liver transplant. Some T cells may be graft donor cells. The CDR3 runs from the conserved cysteine through the conserved F or W. The D gene is left open where the match is weak. Some rows mark clone size as missing; the rest say once, few, many or name a class of expanded clone.

v_gene,abundance,j_gene,d_gene,CDR3nt,CDR3aa
TRBV19,NA,TRBJ2-2,NA,TGTGCCAGTAGTGAACAGGGAGTGAACACCGGGGAGCTGTTTTTT,CASSEQGVNTGELFF
TRBV19,NA,TRBJ1-5,NA,TGTGCCAGTAGTCCCCAAGGTGGGGGCAATCAGCCCCAGCATTTT,CASSPQGGGNQPQHF
TRBV27,NA,TRBJ2-3,NA,TGTGCCAGCAGTTTAGGCGCCCTACCTTCCACAGATACGCAGTATTTT,CASSLGALPSTDTQYF
TRBV2,NA,TRBJ2-3,NA,TGTGCCAGCCTCGACGCAGGGGGACATGTAGCGGGGTGGTATTTT,CASLDAGGHVAGWYF
TRBV2,NA,TRBJ2-1,NA,TGTGCCAGCAGCCCAGCTCGCATTTTCGATGAGCAGTTCTTC,CASSPARIFDEQFF
TRBV28,NA,TRBJ1-2,TRBD1,TGTGCCAGCAGTATCCAGGACAGGGGGTATGGCTACACCTTC,CASSIQDRGYGYTF
TRBV11-2,once,TRBJ2-7,NA,TGTGCCAGCAGCTTAGATCTCCTGGGGGTTGAGCAGTACTTC,CASSLDLLGVEQYF
TRBV11-2,once,TRBJ2-1,TRBD1,TGTGCCAGCAGCTTAGTCCAGGGACAGGGGTACAATGAGCAGTTCTTC,CASSLVQGQGYNEQFF
TRBV30,few,TRBJ2-2,NA,TGTGCCTGGAGCGCGCTAGGGGCCGAGAACGGGGAGCTGTTTTTT,CAWSALGAENGELFF
TRBV27,few,TRBJ1-3,NA,TGTGCCAGCAGTGCCGCTGGGGGCGGAAACACCATATATTTT,CASSAAGGGNTIYF
TRBV5-1,NA,TRBJ2-7,TRBD1,TGCGCCAGCAGCTTTAGGACAGGGTACGAGCAGTACTTC,CASSFRTGYEQYF
TRBV7-3,NA,TRBJ1-1,NA,TGTGCCAGCAGCTTAACGGTGGGTGTCCGGATGAACACTGAAGCTTTCTTT,CASSLTVGVRMNTEAFF
TRBV7-2,NA,TRBJ2-5,TRBD2,TGTGCCAGCAGCTTTAGCGGGGGCCAAGAGACCCAGTACTTC,CASSFSGGQETQYF
TRBV7-2,few,TRBJ1-2,NA,TGTGCCAGCAGCTTAGACCAGGGTCCCTTCTATGGCTACACCTTC,CASSLDQGPFYGYTF
TRBV5-1,NA,TRBJ1-3,NA,TGCGCCAGCAGTTTCGACACCGACTCTGGAAACACCATATATTTT,CASSFDTDSGNTIYF
TRBV7-2,NA,TRBJ1-2,TRBD1,TGTGCCAGCAGCACCGCGACAGGGGGTAGCTATGGCTACACCTTC,CASSTATGGSYGYTF
TRBV6-5,NA,TRBJ1-6,NA,TGTGCCAGCAGTTGGGGGGCCAATTCACCCCTCCACTTT,CASSWGANSPLHF
TRBV19,NA,TRBJ1-3,TRBD1,TGTGCCAGTAGTCTTCGGACAGGGCGCTCTGGAAACACCATATATTTT,CASSLRTGRSGNTIYF
TRBV30,NA,TRBJ2-3,NA,TGTGCCTGGACTAGGGCACAGGGACGAGATACGCAGTATTTT,CAWTRAQGRDTQYF
TRBV9,NA,TRBJ1-1,TRBD1,TGTGCCAGCAGCGTAACAGGGGGCAACACTGAAGCTTTCTTT,CASSVTGGNTEAFF
TRBV19,once,TRBJ2-2,NA,TGTGCCAGTAGTATCGGTCAGCCGGGCACCGGGGAGCTGTTTTTT,CASSIGQPGTGELFF
TRBV5-1,few,TRBJ2-7,NA,TGCGCCAGCAGCTTGAGGGTGCAGGGCGACGAGCAGTACTTC,CASSLRVQGDEQYF